These 23 T cell receptor beta chains originate from one sample sequenced in a study of beta chain features in type 1 diabetes (dated by TCRdb to 2016 to 2019). On the study overall, not on this receptor specifically: A moderate but significant shortening of TCRB CDR3 length was observed in type 1 diabetes patients in all four CD4+ subsets.

Receptor amplification or capture employed the immunoSEQ multiplex PCR assay. The High Capacity cDNA Reverse Transcription Kit was used to reverse transcribe all of the isolated RNA, meaning that expressed TCRB transcripts were what got sequenced. TCRdb's version of the immuneACCESS table is confined to in-frame rearrangements and falls short of the full clone set. An unresolved V gene accounts for under half of the shortfall where checked; the remainder is of unknown origin. The sample table contains 680,000 or so clones; only one count was recorded for under 15% of them. 0.022% of the sample is in the top ten clones. Their specific antigens are unknown. Sequenced sample: naive CD4+ T cells from blood. The cell subset or site label here, explained by the study, means: true naive CD4+ T cells. The receptors derive from a man younger than 35 with type 1 diabetes.

V usage is TRBV18 and J usage is TRBJ2-3; D might be TRBD1 or TRBD2, each matching 5 bases. CDR3 length: 15 residues. V was pared by 4 bases and J by 2 bases, with 13 bases between. CDR1 KGHSH and CDR2 LQKENI come from the germline V gene. CDR3 bases: TGTGCCAGCTCACGGGCAAGGGGAGACACAGATACGCAGTATTTT. This gives the protein CASSRARGDTDTQYF.

There are a few counts of this clone. The same CDR3 can be traced to other DNA sequences in this sample. The V call is TRBV7-9, the J call TRBJ2-6; D is unresolved. Per germline, CDR1 SEHNR and CDR2 FQNEAQ (reference sequence). This CDR3 contains 12 residues. Deletions cut 5 bases from V and 2 bases from J, with 1 base between. CDR3: CASSPGANVLTF. The CDR3 bases are TGTGCCAGCAGCCCTGGGGCCAACGTCCTGACTTTC. Looking up the rest from reference TRBV7-9 and TRBJ2-6 gives the full variable domain: DTGVSQNPRHKITKRGQNVTFRCDPISEHNRLYWYRQTLGQGPEFLTYFQNEAQLEKSRLLSDRFSAERPKGSFSTLEIQRTEQGDSAMYLCASSPGANVLTFGAGSRLTVL.

A few counts support this clone. This chain links TRBV10-3 with TRBJ2-5, with a possible D match to TRBD2 (6 bases). Germline V gene lookup returns CDR1 ENHRY and CDR2 SYGVKD. Trimming left V 10 bases short and J 7 bases short, with 7 bases between. The length of the CDR3 is 9 residues. The CDR3, as DNA: TGTGCCACCGGGGGGACCCAGTACTTC. It encodes CATGGTQYF.

This rearrangement joins TRBV5-6 to TRBJ2-5, with unresolved D. V shed 0 bases and J shed 7 bases, with 10 bases lying between them. This CDR3 region has 13 residues. CDR1 and CDR2 (germline): SGHDT, YYEEEE. The CDR3 is CASSLGPLGTQYF. In nucleotides, the CDR3 is TGTGCCAGCAGCTTGGGGCCTTTAGGGACCCAGTACTTC.

This clone was counted only a few times. The V call is TRBV13, the J call TRBJ2-5; D not certain. V was cut by 2 bases and J by 5 bases, with 9 bases left in between. CDR1 is PRHDT and CDR2 is FYEKMQ in the germline V gene (reference sequence). The CDR3 has 13 amino acids. The CDR3 DNA reads as TGTGCCAGCAGCTTATCGTTTCGGGAGACCCAGTACTTC. It yields the protein CASSLSFRETQYF.

Concerning this clone itself: Other nucleotide sequences from this sample produce the same CDR3. CDR3 in DNA: TGTGCCAGCAGTGAAGCGGCTGGAAACACCATATATTTT. Its protein product is CASSEAAGNTIYF. The chain uses TRBV6-1 and TRBJ1-3, with D unclear. Germline-derived CDR1 and CDR2 are MNHNS and SASEGT. CDR3 length equals 13 residues. Trimming took 0 bases from V and 2 from J, leaving 2 bases between them.

The rearrangement uses TRBV28 and TRBJ2-3, with D perhaps matching TRBD1 or TRBD2 (5 bases each). Germline V gene sequence: CDR1 MDHEN, CDR2 SYDVKM. Trimming stripped 4 bases from V and 6 bases from J, with 5 bases between. This CDR3 has 11 amino acids. The CDR3 nucleotides read TGTGCCAGCAGTTGGGGGGATACGCAGTATTTT. It translates to CASSWGDTQYF. The full variable domain, with the rest looked up from reference TRBV28 and TRBJ2-3, is DVKVTQSSRYLVKRTGEKVFLECVQDMDHENMFWYRQDPGLGLRLIYFSYDVKMKEKGDIPEGYSVSREKKERFSLILESASTNQTSMYLCASSWGDTQYFGPGTRLTVL.

The chain couples TRBV7-3 to TRBJ2-1; 10 bases match TRBD1. Trimming took 5 bases from V and 5 from J; bases not matched to a gene: 6. Germline V lookup: CDR1 SGHTA, CDR2 FQGTGA. The CDR3 has 15 residues. As DNA, the CDR3 is TGTGCCAGCAGCATGGACAGGGGGATTAACAATGAGCAGTTCTTC. It is translated as CASSMDRGINNEQFF.

The chain employs TRBV7-9 and TRBJ2-3; possibly TRBD1 for D (6 bases). Germline CDR1 is SEHNR and CDR2 is FQNEAQ (reference sequence). The CDR3 has 14 residues. V gave up 11 bases and J gave up 2 bases, with 17 bases separating them. CDR3 protein: CACIPGHLTDTQYF. CDR3 nucleotides: TGTGCCTGCATTCCGGGACATCTCACAGATACGCAGTATTTT.

This clone came up many times. Distinct nucleotide sequences in the sample also encode this CDR3. V usage is TRBV10-3 and J usage is TRBJ2-7; D not certain. This CDR3 has 11 residues. CDR1 is ENHRY, CDR2 SYGVKD, per germline. The V gene lost 2 bases and the J gene lost 2 bases, with 1 base spanning the gap. The CDR3 region is CAISETYEQYF. In DNA form, the CDR3 reads TGTGCCATCAGTGAGACCTACGAGCAGTACTTC.

V is TRBV30 and J is TRBJ1-2; 8 bases match TRBD1. The CDR3 totals 13 residues. The V gene end was trimmed by 5 bases and the J gene end by 4 bases; junction bases not matched to a gene: 6. The germline gives CDR1 GTSNPN, CDR2 SVGIG (reference sequence). In DNA form, the CDR3 reads TGTGCCTGGGGACAGGGTCCTTTCTATGGCTACACCTTC. Translating gives CAWGQGPFYGYTF.

This chain links TRBV9 with TRBJ2-5, with 9 positions matching TRBD2. The V gene end was trimmed by 4 bases and the J gene end by 5 bases; junction bases not matched to a gene: 9. CDR1 is SGDLS, CDR2 YYNGEE, per germline. The CDR3 runs 15 residues. The CDR3 loop reads CASSRSGTSWETQYF. Written as DNA, the CDR3 is TGTGCCAGCAGCCGATCCGGGACTAGCTGGGAGACCCAGTACTTC. The whole variable domain, remainder taken from reference TRBV9 and TRBJ2-5, is DSGVTQTPKHLITATGQRVTLRCSPRSGDLSVYWYQQSLDQGLQFLIQYYNGEERAKGNILERFSAQQFPDLHSELNLSSLELGDSALYFCASSRSGTSWETQYFGPGTRLLVL.

This clone has just a few counts. The V and J genes are TRBV27 and TRBJ1-2, with 9 bases that match TRBD1. Trimming took 9 bases from V and 6 from J; bases not matched to a gene: 2. Germline V gives CDR1 MNHEY, CDR2 SMNVEV (reference sequence). The CDR3 is made up of 11 amino acids. The CDR3 reads CASGTGHGYTF. The CDR3 DNA reads as TGTGCCAGTGGGACAGGGCATGGCTACACCTTC.

The chain employs TRBV5-1 and TRBJ1-1; no definite D call. Germline V gene data show CDR1 as SGHRS and CDR2 as YFSETQ. V was pared by 4 bases and J by 1 base, with 8 bases between. The CDR3 sequence is 13 residues long. The CDR3 loop reads CASSVSQNTEAFF. DNA for the CDR3: TGCGCCAGCAGCGTCAGCCAGAACACTGAAGCTTTCTTT.

The V and J genes are TRBV13 and TRBJ1-6, with D perhaps matching TRBD1 (6 bases). V lost 5 bases and J lost 7, with 15 bases in between. CDR1 PRHDT and CDR2 FYEKMQ come from the germline V gene (reference sequence). The CDR3 extends over 15 amino acids. In DNA form, the CDR3 reads TGTGCCAGCAGCCCCCGGGAGGGGGTAAATTCACCCCTCCACTTT. The encoded protein is CASSPREGVNSPLHF.

DNA of the CDR3: TGTGCCAGCAGTGCTGGGGTCTCCTACAATGAGCAGTTCTTC. Amino acid sequence: CASSAGVSYNEQFF. The chain combines TRBV6-5 with TRBJ2-1, with D unresolved. The CDR3 contains 14 residues. Germline V gene sequence: CDR1 MNHEY, CDR2 SVGAGI. The V and J ends lost 5 bases and 0 bases respectively, with 8 bases between them.

The chain joins TRBV30 to TRBJ1-5; no clear D. The V gene's germline CDR1 is GTSNPN and CDR2 SVGIG (reference sequence). CDR3 length: 12 amino acids. Trimming left V 6 bases short and J 4 bases short, with 10 bases between. The CDR3 loop reads CACRGGNQPQHF. The CDR3 region has the DNA TGTGCCTGTCGAGGAGGTAATCAGCCCCAGCATTTT.

The sample holds a few counts of this clone. The V call is TRBV23-1, the J call TRBJ1-1; the D gene is possibly TRBD1 (6 bases). TRBV23-1 is noted as an ORF with a role that remains uncertain. This CDR3 is 17 amino acids long. V lost 2 bases to trimming and J lost 0 bases, with 16 bases between them. The CDR3 region is CASSQPHGQPLNTEAFF. The CDR3, as DNA: TGCGCCAGCAGTCAACCCCATGGACAGCCCTTGAACACTGAAGCTTTCTTT.

This chain connects TRBV7-2 to TRBJ2-5; perhaps TRBD1 as D (5 bases). CDR1 is SGHTA and CDR2 is FQGNSA in the germline V gene. V was shortened by 1 base and J by 4 bases, with 22 bases between the two germline ends. CDR3 length: 18 amino acids. The CDR3, as DNA: TGTGCCAGCAGCTTAGTAGGCGCAGGGCCACCGAAGCTAGAGACCCAGTACTTC. Translated: CASSLVGAGPPKLETQYF.

This chain links TRBV29-1 with TRBJ2-7; TRBD1 matches 9 bases. J gave up 4 bases and V 7 bases, and 8 bases lay outside the gene matches. The CDR3 is 13 residues long. Germline V gives CDR1 SQVTM, CDR2 ANQGSEA. The CDR3 nucleotides read TGCAGCGGTACCGCCGGGACAGGGTACGAGCAGTACTTC. Translated, it gives CSGTAGTGYEQYF.

This clone was seen only a few times. This chain links TRBV7-6 with TRBJ2-7, with D uncertain. Germline CDR1 is SGHVS and CDR2 is FNYEAQ. The CDR3 has 12 residues. Trimming removed 2 bases from V and 5 bases from J, with 7 bases in between. The DNA for the CDR3 is TGTGCCAGCAGCTTAAATTCCAACGAGCAGTACTTC. It translates to CASSLNSNEQYF.

This clone has more than one count but fewer than ten. The CDR3 DNA sequence: TGCAGCGTTGGGTGGGGTGCCGGGGAGCTGTTTTTT. Its protein is CSVGWGAGELFF. The genes are TRBV29-1 and TRBJ2-2; D is unresolved. V was trimmed by 4 bases and J by 6 bases, leaving 9 bases between them. CDR3 size: 12 residues. The V gene's germline CDR1 is SQVTM and CDR2 ANQGSEA.

The table lists this clone with a few counts. The chain links TRBV19 to TRBJ1-2; no firm D call. Looked up from germline, CDR1 is LNHDA and CDR2 is SQIVND (reference sequence). There are 12 residues in the CDR3. Deletions cut 5 bases from V and 4 bases from J, with 8 bases between. CDR3 sequence reads: CASSFSVYGYTF. The DNA of the CDR3 is TGTGCCAGTAGTTTCTCAGTCTATGGCTACACCTTC.